These 32 T cell receptor beta chains came from one sample sequenced in a study of CD8 T cells in ankylosing spondylitis. TCRdb itself ran the 5' RACE reads through MiXCR, one entry per CDR3 protein. The sample has 250,000 to 350,000 distinct CDR3 sequences, less than 25% seen once; the top ten hold 3% to 4%. The sequenced sample consisted of blood, either unsorted or a sorted T cell fraction (not recorded which). The origin of the receptors is a female donor with ankylosing spondylitis or in good health (not recorded which).

The rearrangement uses TRBV2 and TRBJ2-1, with 9 bases that match TRBD1. Germline V CDR1 and CDR2: SNHLY, FYNNEI. After removal of 11 bases from V and 5 bases from J, the junction contained 7 bases not matched to a gene. This CDR3 has 13 residues. The CDR3 reads CAGWTGADNEQFF. In nucleotides, the CDR3 is TGTGCCGGCTGGACAGGGGCCGACAATGAGCAGTTCTTC.

The chain uses TRBV6-2 or TRBV6-3 and TRBJ2-1; unclear D gene. Looked up from germline, CDR1 is MNHEY and CDR2 is SVGEGT. The CDR3 sequence is 12 residues long. Trimming shortened V by 5 bases and J by 5 bases, and 7 bases separated the two germline ends. The CDR3: CASSPLHNEQFF. CDR3 coding DNA: TGTGCCAGCAGTCCCCTACACAATGAGCAGTTCTTC.

The chain links TRBV20-1 to TRBJ2-1, with 11 bases aligning to TRBD2. The germline gives CDR1 DFQATT, CDR2 SNEGSKA (reference sequence). V shed 6 bases and J 2 bases; nucleotides not matched to a gene: 6. CDR3 length: 15 amino acids. CDR3 amino acids: CSAELAGVTYNEQFF. CDR3 nucleotides: TGCAGTGCGGAACTAGCGGGAGTCACCTACAATGAGCAGTTCTTC.

This clonotype was seen repeatedly, ten times or more. The chain carries TRBV12-3 or TRBV12-4 and TRBJ2-1; a weak D match, TRBD2 (6 bases). This CDR3 spans 15 amino acids. The V end lost 5 bases, the J end lost 1 base, and 12 bases lay between the germline ends. The CDR3 DNA sequence: TGTGCCAGCAGTCCGACGGGGGTTTCCTACAATGAGCAGTTCTTC. It yields the protein CASSPTGVSYNEQFF.

The chain joins TRBV7-2 to TRBJ2-4, with a weak D call TRBD1 (5 bases). The CDR3 runs to 16 residues. Germline values: CDR1 SGHTA, CDR2 FQGNSA. V gave up 3 bases and J gave up 0 bases, with 12 bases separating them. The DNA for the CDR3 is TGTGCCAGCAGCTTCGACAGCCTAATAGCCAAAAACATTCAGTACTTC. The encoded protein is CASSFDSLIAKNIQYF.

This chain uses TRBV5-1 with TRBJ1-1, with D perhaps matching TRBD1 (6 bases). This CDR3 contains 13 residues. Trimming stripped 3 bases from V and 7 bases from J, with 13 bases between. The germline gives CDR1 SGHRS, CDR2 YFSETQ. CDR3 DNA: TGCGCCAGCAGCTCCACAGGGTATAATGAAGCTTTCTTT. It is translated as CASSSTGYNEAFF.

This clonotype was recorded a few times. This sequence joins TRBV30 and TRBJ2-2, with 7 bases aligning to TRBD2. The CDR3 sequence is 14 residues long. Germline-derived CDR1 and CDR2 are GTSNPN and SVGIG (reference sequence). With 1 base clipped from V and 7 bases from J, the junction kept 6 bases outside the gene matches. CDR3 region: CAWSGGGGGGELFF. The CDR3 nucleotides read TGTGCCTGGAGTGGTGGAGGCGGGGGCGGGGAGCTGTTTTTT.

Many counts were recorded for this clonotype. This chain links TRBV12-3 or TRBV12-4 with TRBJ2-1, with D maybe TRBD2 (5 bases). This CDR3 has 12 residues. V was cut by 5 bases and J by 5 bases, with 7 bases left in between. The CDR3, as DNA: TGTGCCAGCAGTAAGCGGAACAATGAGCAGTTCTTC. Translating it yields CASSKRNNEQFF.

V and J are TRBV7-2 and TRBJ2-7; D ambiguous. CDR1 and CDR2 from the germline V gene are SGHTA and FQGNSA. Trimming left V 2 bases short and J 4 bases short, with 9 bases between. This CDR3 is 13 amino acids long. CDR3 in amino acids: CASSLRGFYEQYF. The DNA for the CDR3 is TGTGCCAGCAGCTTACGCGGATTTTACGAGCAGTACTTC.

This clonotype was counted a few times. V is TRBV5-1 and J is TRBJ2-2, with 13 nucleotides matching TRBD2. Germline loops: CDR1 SGHRS, CDR2 YFSETQ. V shed 3 bases and J 0 bases; nucleotides not matched to a gene: 14. The CDR3 is made up of 21 amino acids. CDR3 nucleotide sequence: TGCGCCAGCAGCTGGGGGAGGACTAGCGGGGGTTTGAACGCGAACACCGGGGAGCTGTTTTTT. Its translation is CASSWGRTSGGLNANTGELFF.

The rearrangement uses TRBV7-9 and TRBJ2-3; D unclear. Germline CDR1 is SEHNR and CDR2 is FQNEAQ (reference sequence). The CDR3 is made up of 13 amino acids. V dropped 7 bases and J dropped 0 bases, with 8 bases sitting between them. This CDR3 reads CASKRPSTDTQYF. The CDR3 DNA is TGTGCCAGCAAACGTCCTAGCACAGATACGCAGTATTTT.

This clonotype is termed medium-sized. The V call is TRBV5-1, the J call TRBJ2-1; D is possibly TRBD2 (6 bases). The CDR3 totals 17 residues. Trimming removed 1 base at V and 0 bases at J, with 14 bases between. Germline V gene sequence: CDR1 SGHRS, CDR2 YFSETQ. The CDR3 nucleotides read TGCGCCAGCAGCTTGAAGCGAGCGGGTAGCTCCTACAATGAGCAGTTCTTC. Its protein is CASSLKRAGSSYNEQFF. Looking up the rest from reference TRBV5-1 and TRBJ2-1 gives the full variable domain: KAGVTQTPRYLIKTRGQQVTLSCSPISGHRSVSWYQQTPGQGLQFLFEYFSETQRNKGNFPGRFSGRQFSNSRSEMNVSTLELGDSALYLCASSLKRAGSSYNEQFFGPGTRLTVL.

V and J are TRBV11-2 and TRBJ2-1; D is undetermined. Trimming cost V 0 bases and J 2 bases, with 8 bases left between them. The CDR3 has 15 residues. CDR1 and CDR2 from the germline V gene are SGHAT and FQNNGV. CDR3 amino acids: CASSLDGGTYNEQFF. CDR3 sequence (DNA): TGTGCCAGCAGCTTAGATGGTGGCACCTACAATGAGCAGTTCTTC.

In this sample, this clonotype turned up a few times. The rearrangement joins TRBV20-1 to TRBJ2-3; no reliable D call. This CDR3 is built from 14 residues. With 3 bases removed from V and 7 bases from J, the gap between germline ends came to 17 bases. Germline loops: CDR1 DFQATT, CDR2 SNEGSKA (reference sequence). DNA for the CDR3: TGCAGTGCTAGCCTAATTGGGATCCCAAATACGCAGTATTTT. It specifies CSASLIGIPNTQYF.

The chain uses TRBV4-3 and TRBJ2-4, with D perhaps being TRBD1 or TRBD2 (6 bases each). The V end lost 3 bases, the J end lost 9 bases, and 12 bases lay between the germline ends. The CDR3 extends over 13 amino acids. Per the germline V gene, CDR1 is LGHNA and CDR2 is YSLEER. As DNA, the CDR3 is TGCGCCAGCAGCCACGGGGGCGACAGCATTCAGTACTTC. This codes for CASSHGGDSIQYF.

This chain joins TRBV4-3 and TRBJ1-6, with 8 positions matching TRBD1. J gave up 7 bases and V 5 bases, and 4 bases lay outside the gene matches. The CDR3 is 14 residues long. The germline gives CDR1 LGHNA, CDR2 YSLEER. CDR3 amino acids: CASSLDRANSPLHF. CDR3 DNA sequence: TGCGCCAGCAGCTTGGACAGGGCGAATTCACCCCTCCACTTT.

The CDR3 reads CSAPLMGGTGELFF. CDR3 nucleotide sequence: TGCAGTGCCCCTCTGATGGGGGGCACCGGGGAGCTGTTTTTT. The genes are TRBV20-1 and TRBJ2-2, with D possibly matching TRBD2 (6 bases). The germline V and J ends were trimmed by 6 bases and 4 bases, with 15 bases remaining between them. Germline V CDR1 and CDR2: DFQATT, SNEGSKA (reference sequence). The CDR3 is 14 amino acids.

This clonotype was counted a few times. The J gene is TRBJ1-4, the V gene TRBV6-1, with D possibly being TRBD1 (6 bases). The CDR3 extends over 14 amino acids. Germline CDR1 MNHNS, CDR2 SASEGT. The germline V and J ends were trimmed by 6 bases and 8 bases, with 16 bases remaining between them. The CDR3: CASRPDRLNEKLFF. For the CDR3, the DNA is TGTGCCAGCAGACCCGACAGGTTGAACGAAAAACTGTTTTTT.

The rearrangement links TRBV7-6 to TRBJ2-5, with D tentatively TRBD2 (6 bases). Trimming took 10 bases from V and 7 from J, leaving 19 bases between them. This CDR3 has 13 residues. Germline V lookup: CDR1 SGHVS, CDR2 FNYEAQ. As DNA, the CDR3 is TGTGCCACCGGCGGGAAGGCCGGTGGGACCCAGTACTTC. It translates to CATGGKAGGTQYF. Complete variable domain (other parts from reference TRBV7-6 and TRBJ2-5): GAGVSQSPRYKVTKRGQDVALRCDPISGHVSLYWYRQALGQGPEFLTYFNYEAQQDKSGLPNDRFSAERPEGSISTLTIQRTEQRDSAMYRCATGGKAGGTQYFGPGTRLLVL.

The V gene is TRBV12-3 or TRBV12-4, the J gene TRBJ2-4; 8 nucleotides match TRBD2. The CDR3 consists of 16 residues. Germline trimming cut 6 bases from V and 4 bases from J; bases unmatched to any gene: 11. CDR3 residues: CASSPGGADAKNIQYF. The CDR3 DNA follows: TGTGCCAGCAGCCCGGGGGGGGCTGACGCTAAAAACATTCAGTACTTC.

The genes are TRBV5-6 and TRBJ2-7; TRBD1 aligns across 8 bases. CDR3 size: 15 residues. CDR1 is SGHDT and CDR2 is YYEEEE in the germline V gene. V lost 6 bases and J lost 5; bases outside the gene matches: 13. CDR3 sequence reads: CASTTPGQGAHEQYF. The CDR3, as DNA: TGTGCCAGCACCACCCCCGGGCAGGGGGCCCACGAGCAGTACTTC.

In this sample, this clonotype turned up many times. J is TRBJ1-6 and V is TRBV12-3 or TRBV12-4; D not resolved. The CDR3 loop spans 16 amino acids. V lost 6 bases and J lost 0, with 12 bases in between. The CDR3, as DNA: TGTGCCAGCAGGGGTGAATACAGCTCCTATAATTCACCCCTCCACTTT. Protein product: CASRGEYSSYNSPLHF.

This clonotype was recorded a few times. V and J are TRBV4-3 and TRBJ2-2; D call uncertain. CDR1 and CDR2 (germline): LGHNA, YSLEER. V shed 3 bases and J shed 6 bases, with 14 bases lying between them. The length of the CDR3 is 15 residues. Here the CDR3 reads CASSQNARAAGELFF. The CDR3 nucleotides are TGCGCCAGCAGCCAGAACGCAAGGGCGGCCGGGGAGCTGTTTTTT.

The V gene is TRBV7-2, the J gene TRBJ2-1, with 14 bases identical to TRBD2. V gave up 2 bases and J gave up 12 bases; unmatched junction bases: 6. The length of the CDR3 is 15 residues. Germline lookup yields CDR1 SGHTA and CDR2 FQGNSA. CDR3 in amino acids: CASSLKGTSGRAQFF. Here the CDR3 DNA reads TGTGCCAGCAGCTTAAAGGGGACTAGCGGGAGAGCGCAGTTCTTC.

This clonotype was observed a handful of times. The J gene is TRBJ2-7, the V gene TRBV12-3 or TRBV12-4; 15 nucleotides agree with TRBD2. This CDR3 is built from 14 residues. V lost 5 bases to trimming and J lost 7 bases; unmatched junction nucleotides: 3. Here the CDR3 reads CASSGGTSGREQYF. The CDR3 bases are TGTGCCAGCAGTGGGGGGACTAGCGGGAGGGAGCAGTACTTC.

The V gene is TRBV6-5, the J gene TRBJ2-3, with D possibly being TRBD2 (5 bases). CDR3 length: 17 residues. The germline gives CDR1 MNHEY, CDR2 SVGAGI. V lost 2 bases and J lost 2, with 17 bases in between. CDR3 loop: CASSYGGSPGLTDTQYF. Written as DNA, the CDR3 is TGTGCCAGCAGTTACGGTGGTAGCCCTGGACTCACAGATACGCAGTATTTT.

The CDR3 protein is CASSSGQGRPSEAFF. The CDR3 DNA sequence: TGTGCCAGCAGTAGCGGACAGGGAAGGCCGTCTGAAGCTTTCTTT. The gene calls are TRBV6-1 and TRBJ1-1; 8 bases line up with TRBD1. Looked up from germline, CDR1 is MNHNS and CDR2 is SASEGT. Trimming removed 5 bases from V and 6 bases from J; junction bases left unmatched: 11. The CDR3 spans 15 residues.

The chain couples TRBV7-9 to TRBJ1-1, with 7 bases lining up with TRBD1. V gave up 6 bases and J gave up 3 bases; unmatched junction bases: 13. CDR1 and CDR2 (germline): SEHNR, FQNEAQ (reference sequence). This CDR3 has 16 amino acids. CDR3 amino acids: CASSFLGGAVHTEAFF. CDR3 coding DNA: TGTGCCAGCAGTTTCCTAGGGGGCGCAGTTCACACTGAAGCTTTCTTT.

This clonotype was seen repeatedly, ten times or more. The chain is built from TRBV6-1 and TRBJ2-7, with TRBD1 matching over 8 bases. The junction had 16 bases not matched to a gene; V was cut back by 10 bases and J by 8 bases. Germline CDR1 MNHNS, CDR2 SASEGT. This CDR3 is 14 amino acids long. The CDR3 is CATPFRDRISQQYF. The CDR3 DNA follows: TGTGCCACCCCATTCCGGGACAGGATATCACAGCAGTACTTC.

This clonotype was seen repeatedly, ten times or more. The rearrangement uses TRBV6-2 or TRBV6-3 and TRBJ2-7, with D unresolved. V gave up 8 bases and J gave up 0 bases, with 5 bases separating them. Germline loops: CDR1 MNHEY, CDR2 SVGEGT. The CDR3 length is 11 residues. The CDR3 DNA reads as TGTGCCAGCCAGAGCTCCTACGAGCAGTACTTC. This encodes CASQSSYEQYF.

This clonotype was picked up many times. This chain joins TRBV20-1 and TRBJ2-7; 10 nucleotides line up with TRBD2. The V and J ends lost 2 bases and 7 bases, in that order; junction bases with no gene match: 11. The CDR3 is 15 residues long. The germline V gene encodes CDR1 DFQATT and CDR2 SNEGSKA (reference sequence). The CDR3 loop is CSARPNLAGEVEQYF. As DNA, the CDR3 is TGCAGTGCTAGACCCAATCTAGCGGGGGAGGTAGAGCAGTACTTC.

This clonotype has more than one count but fewer than ten. The chain's CDR3 is CSARDGNRVGETQYF. The CDR3, as DNA: TGCAGTGCTAGAGATGGAAACCGGGTAGGAGAGACCCAGTACTTC. The chain uses TRBV20-1 and TRBJ2-5; D is unclear. V was pared by 0 bases and J by 4 bases, with 15 bases between. Germline CDR1 and CDR2: DFQATT and SNEGSKA (reference sequence). The CDR3 totals 15 residues.